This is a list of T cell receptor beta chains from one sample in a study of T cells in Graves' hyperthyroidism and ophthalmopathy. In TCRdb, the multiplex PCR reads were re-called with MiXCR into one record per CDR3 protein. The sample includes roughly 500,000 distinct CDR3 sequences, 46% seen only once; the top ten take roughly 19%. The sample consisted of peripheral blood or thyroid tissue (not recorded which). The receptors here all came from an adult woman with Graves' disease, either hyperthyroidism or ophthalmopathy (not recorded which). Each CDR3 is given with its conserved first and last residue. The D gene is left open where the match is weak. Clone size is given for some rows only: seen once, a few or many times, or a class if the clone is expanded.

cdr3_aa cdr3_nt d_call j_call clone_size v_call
CASSSVLNTEAFF TGTGCCAGCAGTTCAGTATTGAACACTGAAGCTTTCTTT - TRBJ1-1 many TRBV2
CAGTPDGGNYEQYF TGTGCCGGTACCCCCGATGGCGGGAACTACGAGCAGTACTTC - TRBJ2-7 - TRBV2
CASSLVWGDDPEQYF TGTGCCAGCAGCTTAGTGTGGGGAGACGACCCCGAGCAGTACTTC - TRBJ2-7 many TRBV11-2
CASSSTGGKKNYGYTF TGTGCCAGCAGCTCGACAGGGGGAAAGAAAAATTATGGCTACACCTTC TRBD1 TRBJ1-2 many TRBV4-2
CASSNGQGNQPQHF TGTGCCAGCAGCAACGGACAGGGGAATCAGCCCCAGCATTTT TRBD1 TRBJ1-5 once TRBV6-1
CASSFRTYNEQFF TGCGCCAGCAGCTTCCGAACTTACAATGAGCAGTTCTTC - TRBJ2-1 many TRBV5-1
CSVEEGVPYEQYF TGCAGCGTTGAAGAAGGGGTACCCTACGAGCAGTACTTC - TRBJ2-7 many TRBV29-1
CSAIHRAEETQYF TGCAGTGCTATACACAGGGCCGAGGAGACCCAGTACTTC - TRBJ2-5 many TRBV20-1
CASILIPLSSYNSPLHF TGTGCCAGCATCCTTATCCCTTTGAGCTCCTATAATTCACCCCTCCACTTT - TRBJ1-6 many TRBV7-3
CACSATLRTGEQPQHF TGTGCCTGCAGTGCTACCCTAAGGACAGGGGAACAGCCCCAGCATTTT TRBD1 TRBJ1-5 - TRBV25-1